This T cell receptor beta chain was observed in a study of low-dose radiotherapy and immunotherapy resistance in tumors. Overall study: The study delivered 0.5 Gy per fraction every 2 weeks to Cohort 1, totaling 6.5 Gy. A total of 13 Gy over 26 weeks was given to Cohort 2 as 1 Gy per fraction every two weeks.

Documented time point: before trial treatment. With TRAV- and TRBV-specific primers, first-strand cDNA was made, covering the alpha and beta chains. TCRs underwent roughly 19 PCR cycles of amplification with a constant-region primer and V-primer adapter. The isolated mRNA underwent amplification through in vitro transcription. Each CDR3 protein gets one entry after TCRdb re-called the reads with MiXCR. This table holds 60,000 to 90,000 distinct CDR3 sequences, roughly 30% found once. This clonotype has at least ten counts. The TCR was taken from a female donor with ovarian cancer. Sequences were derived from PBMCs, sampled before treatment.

The CDR3 DNA is TGTGCCAGCAGCCCACGGACGGGCTACACCGGGGAGCTGTTTTTT. This translates into CASSPRTGYTGELFF. The V and J genes are TRBV11-3 and TRBJ2-2; D is ambiguous. Germline assignment: CDR1 SGHNT and CDR2 YENEEA. V was clipped by 5 bases and J by 3 bases, with 13 bases between them. This CDR3 contains 15 residues. Drawing the rest from reference TRBV11-3 and TRBJ2-2, the complete variable domain is EAGVVQSPRYKIIEKKQPVAFWCNPISGHNTLYWYLQNLGQGPELLIRYENEEAVDDSQLPKDRFSAERLKGVDSTLKIQPAELGDSAVYLCASSPRTGYTGELFFGEGSRLTVL.